This T cell receptor beta chain was recorded in a study of blood T cell repertoires in COVID-19. The authors' processing: It was from reference gene primer amplification that nucleated cell counts were estimated. Profiled with immunoSEQ multiplex PCR; TCRdb holds only in-frame clones, not every one. That table is the source of V, J and clone size, and D and trimming were worked out from the DNA. In the table there are about 480,000 clones, 70% to 90% of which are singletons. The V and J ends lost 5 bases and 5 bases, in that order; junction bases with no gene match: 5. Germline loops: CDR1 SGHVS, CDR2 FQNEAQ. The CDR3 sequence is 14 residues long.

The clonotype originates from a woman in her forties who had recovered from COVID-19. The chain uses TRBV7-8 and TRBJ2-3; 9 bases agree with TRBD2. The sequenced sample was PBMCs or T cells enriched from blood (not recorded which). Here the CDR3 DNA reads TGTGCCAGCAGCCGCGGGGGGGTCGTAGATACGCAGTATTTT. As protein: CASSRGGVVDTQYF.